Below, one T cell receptor (beta chain) is given with its context. The sample originates from a study of blood T cells in healthy people across ages. The germline V gene encodes CDR1 ENHRY and CDR2 SYGVKD. The CDR3 length is 11 residues. A sample-barcoded 5' primer and a J-beta primer mix were used in a second PCR of roughly 6 to 11 cycles. TCRdb called the 5' RACE reads again in MiXCR, with one record for every CDR3 protein. The sample yields almost 550,000 distinct CDR3 sequences, 24% seen once. In addition, the sample was reused for a study of T cells of mothers and their children.

The sequenced sample consisted of blood. This clonotype was sampled from a boy aged 10-17 years in good health. The J gene is TRBJ2-5, the V gene TRBV10-3; no clear D. The better agreement between TRBJ2-7 and the DNA end casts doubt on the J call. The CDR3 region is CAIRNFDEQYF. Written as DNA, the CDR3 is TGTGCCATCAGGAATTTTGACGAGCAGTACTTC.